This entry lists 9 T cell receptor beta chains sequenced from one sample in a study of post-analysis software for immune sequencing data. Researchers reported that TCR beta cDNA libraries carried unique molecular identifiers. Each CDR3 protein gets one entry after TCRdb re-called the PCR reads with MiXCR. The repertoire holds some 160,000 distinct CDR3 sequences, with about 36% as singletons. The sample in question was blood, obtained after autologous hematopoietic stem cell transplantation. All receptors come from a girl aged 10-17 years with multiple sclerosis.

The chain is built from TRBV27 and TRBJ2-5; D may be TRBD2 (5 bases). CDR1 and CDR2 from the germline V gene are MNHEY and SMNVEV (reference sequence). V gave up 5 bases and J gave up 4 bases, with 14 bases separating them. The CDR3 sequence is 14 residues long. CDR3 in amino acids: CASSPLVGAETQYF. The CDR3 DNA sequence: TGTGCCAGCAGTCCCCTAGTGGGAGCAGAGACCCAGTACTTC.

The chain's CDR3 is CASSYGGTTYTGELFF. In nucleotides, the CDR3 is TGTGCCAGCAGTTACGGGGGGACTACCTACACCGGGGAGCTGTTTTTT. The chain has TRBV6-5 and TRBJ2-2; the match to TRBD2 covers 7 bases. This CDR3 comprises 16 residues. V was clipped by 2 bases and J by 3 bases; unmatched bases: 6. Germline V gives CDR1 MNHEY, CDR2 SVGAGI.

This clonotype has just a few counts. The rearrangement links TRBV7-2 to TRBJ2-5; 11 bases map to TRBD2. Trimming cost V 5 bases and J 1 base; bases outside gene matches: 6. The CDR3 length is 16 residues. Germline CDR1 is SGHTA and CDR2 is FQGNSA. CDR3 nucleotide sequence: TGTGCCAGCAGCGCTGGGACTAGCGGAGTCCAAGAGACCCAGTACTTC. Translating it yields CASSAGTSGVQETQYF.

In DNA, the CDR3 is TGCGCCAGCAGCTTGGAGGGACAGGGGTACAATGAGCAGTTCTTC. Encoded protein: CASSLEGQGYNEQFF. This chain links TRBV5-1 with TRBJ2-1; TRBD1 agrees at 10 bases. The CDR3 has 15 amino acids. CDR1 SGHRS and CDR2 YFSETQ come from the germline V gene. J gave up 4 bases and V 0 bases, and 1 base lay outside the gene matches.

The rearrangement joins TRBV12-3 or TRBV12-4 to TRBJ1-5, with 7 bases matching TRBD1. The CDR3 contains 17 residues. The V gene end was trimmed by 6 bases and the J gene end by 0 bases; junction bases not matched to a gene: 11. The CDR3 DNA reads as TGTGCCAGCAGCCAGGGGGGACCTGTCTATAGCAATCAGCCCCAGCATTTT. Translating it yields CASSQGGPVYSNQPQHF.

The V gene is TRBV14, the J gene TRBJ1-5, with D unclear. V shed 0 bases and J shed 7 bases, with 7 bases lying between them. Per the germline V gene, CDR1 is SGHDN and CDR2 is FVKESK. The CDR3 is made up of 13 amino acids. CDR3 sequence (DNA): TGTGCCAGCAGCCAAGATATGGGACAGCCCCAGCATTTT. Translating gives CASSQDMGQPQHF.

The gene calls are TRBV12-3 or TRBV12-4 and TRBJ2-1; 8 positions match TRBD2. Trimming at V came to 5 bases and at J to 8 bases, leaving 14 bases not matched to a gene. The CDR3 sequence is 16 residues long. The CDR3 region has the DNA TGTGCCAGCAGTCATCGTAGCGGGACCGGGGTCGATGAGCAGTTCTTC. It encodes CASSHRSGTGVDEQFF.

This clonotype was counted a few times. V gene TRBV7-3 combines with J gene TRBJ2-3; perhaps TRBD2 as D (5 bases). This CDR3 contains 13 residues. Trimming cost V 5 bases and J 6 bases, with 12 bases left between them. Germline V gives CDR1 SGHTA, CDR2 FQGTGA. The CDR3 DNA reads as TGTGCCAGCAGCCGGCTCCCGGGGGATACGCAGTATTTT. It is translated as CASSRLPGDTQYF.

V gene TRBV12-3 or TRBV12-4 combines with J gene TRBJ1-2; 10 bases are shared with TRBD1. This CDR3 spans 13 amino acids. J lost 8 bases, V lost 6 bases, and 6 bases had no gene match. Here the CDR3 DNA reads TGTGCCAGCAGAAGACAGGGGGCGGGGGGCTACACCTTC. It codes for CASRRQGAGGYTF.